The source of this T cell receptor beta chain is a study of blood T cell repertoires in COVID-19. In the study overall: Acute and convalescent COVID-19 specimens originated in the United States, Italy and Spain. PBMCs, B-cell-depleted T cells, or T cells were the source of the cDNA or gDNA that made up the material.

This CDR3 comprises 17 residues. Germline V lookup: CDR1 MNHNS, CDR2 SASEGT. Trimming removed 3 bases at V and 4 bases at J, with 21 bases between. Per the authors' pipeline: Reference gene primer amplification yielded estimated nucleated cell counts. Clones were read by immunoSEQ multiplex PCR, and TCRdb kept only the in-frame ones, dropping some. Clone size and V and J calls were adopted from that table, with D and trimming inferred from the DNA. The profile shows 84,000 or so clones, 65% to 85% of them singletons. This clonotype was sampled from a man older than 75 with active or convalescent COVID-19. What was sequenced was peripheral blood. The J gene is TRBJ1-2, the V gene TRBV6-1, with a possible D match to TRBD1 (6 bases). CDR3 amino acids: CASSDEALPGAGYGYTF. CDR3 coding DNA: TGTGCCAGCAGTGACGAAGCCTTGCCAGGGGCCGGCTATGGCTACACCTTC.